These 21 T cell receptor beta chains came from one sample sequenced in a study of tumor-infiltrating lymphocytes in primary liver carcinoma. Without any cell sorting, about 18-31 mg of bulk tissue yielded co-extracted RNA and DNA. Priming with a constant-region primer yielded TCR beta cDNA from 450 to 600 ng total RNA. For TCR beta, libraries were produced by three nested multiplex PCR rounds using slightly modified ARM-PCR. The two initial PCR rounds, roughly 11 cycles each, used TRBV1-TRBV30 forward and C-beta reverse primers. TCRdb re-called the multiplex PCR reads through MiXCR, storing one row per CDR3 protein. Here the sample spans 25,000 to 30,000 distinct CDR3 sequences, roughly 78% being singletons. The specimen was liver tumor tissue from sampling region 3. Noted subset: tumor region T3, left-lateral pole. These receptor sequences come from a man aged 35 to 55 with primary liver carcinoma and hepatitis B virus infection.

On this clonotype: A junction boundary mismatches the germline segment, possibly from a read error. The chain combines TRBV6-2 or TRBV6-3 with TRBJ2-1, with 7 nucleotides matching TRBD2. The germline gives CDR1 MNHEY, CDR2 SVGEGT. The CDR3 runs 14 residues. The DNA of the CDR3 is TGTGCTAGCAGTTACAATGGGACTAACAATGAGCAGTTCTTC. Translated: CASSYNGTNNEQFF.

The CDR3 sequence is CASSVRTRTFLAFF. The CDR3, as DNA: TGTGCCAGCAGTGTTCGGACACGGACGTTTTTGGCTTTCTTT. The chain employs TRBV28 and TRBJ1-1; D may be TRBD1 (5 bases). Looked up from germline, CDR1 is MDHEN and CDR2 is SYDVKM. This CDR3 comprises 14 residues. V gave up 5 bases and J gave up 11 bases, with 21 bases separating them.

In the case of this clonotype: Mismatch with germline at one junction end may stem from a read error. This sequence joins TRBV4-1 and TRBJ2-1, with TRBD2 identical over 11 bases. This CDR3 spans 19 amino acids. The germline gives CDR1 MGHRA, CDR2 YSYEKL. CDR3 DNA: TGCGTCAGCAGCCAACGGGGGCTAGCGGGAGGTGGCTCCTACAATGAGCGGTTATTC. It specifies CVSSQRGLAGGGSYNERLF.

Of note for this clonotype: The junction does not match germline at one end; this may be a read error. CDR3 sequence reads: CPSNLALGTDTQYF. In DNA, the CDR3 is TGCCCCAGCAACTTGGCACTGGGCACAGATACGCAGTATTTT. This chain connects TRBV5-1 to TRBJ2-3; D not certain. CDR3 length equals 14 residues. Germline V CDR1 and CDR2: SGHRS, YFSETQ. The full variable domain, completed using reference TRBV5-1 and TRBJ2-3, is KAGVTQTPRYLIKTRGQQVTLSCSPISGHRSVSWYQQTPGQGLQFLFEYFSETQRNKGNFPGRFSGRQFSNSRSEMNVSTLELGDSALYLCPSNLALGTDTQYFGPGTRLTVL.

This sequence joins TRBV11-2 and TRBJ2-1, with TRBD2 matching 9 bases. The CDR3 runs 16 residues. Losses at the gene ends were 7 bases for V and 7 bases for J; bases not matched to a gene: 14. The V gene's germline CDR1 is SGHAT and CDR2 FQNNGV. The CDR3 DNA sequence: TGTGCCAGCATCATAGAGCTCCTAGCGGGATTGAATGAGCAGTTCTTC. Translated: CASIIELLAGLNEQFF.

Within the sample, this clonotype is medium-sized. The chain recombines TRBV6-5 with TRBJ1-1, with D possibly being TRBD1 (5 bases). The length of the CDR3 is 14 residues. V lost 2 bases and J lost 4, with 11 bases in between. Germline CDR1 reads MNHEY; CDR2 reads SVGAGI. The CDR3 DNA is TGTGCCAGCAGTTACGGGGGAGTGGGCACTGAAGCTTTCTTT. It encodes CASSYGGVGTEAFF.

Comment on this clonotype: A read error may explain this, as a much larger clone is one base away. The rearrangement uses TRBV28 and TRBJ2-3, with 10 positions matching TRBD2. CDR3 length: 16 residues. J gave up 5 bases and V 5 bases, and 10 bases lay outside the gene matches. Germline V lookup: CDR1 MDHEN, CDR2 SYDVKM. CDR3 protein: CASSPPAGGVRDTQYF. The DNA for the CDR3 is TGTGCCAGCAGTCCTCCAGCGGGAGGGGTTAGAGATACGCAGTATTTT.

For this clonotype: A read error may produce the germline difference seen at one junction end. For the CDR3, the DNA is TGTACCAGCAGCCAAGATTCCCGGGACAGGTCGGGAACTTTCTTT. Its translation: CTSSQDSRDRSGTFF. This chain joins TRBV14 and TRBJ1-1; 8 nucleotides agree with TRBD1. The CDR3 is 15 amino acids. CDR1 is SGHDN, CDR2 FVKESK, per germline.

This clonotype was detected many times. The chain carries TRBV5-1 and TRBJ2-6; the D gene could be TRBD1 or TRBD2 (6 bases each). CDR1 SGHRS and CDR2 YFSETQ come from the germline V gene. The CDR3 spans 17 residues. V was trimmed by 0 bases and J by 4 bases, leaving 14 bases between them. The CDR3 is CASSLASAGGGANVLTF. Written as DNA, the CDR3 is TGCGCCAGCAGCTTGGCCAGTGCCGGGGGCGGGGCCAACGTCCTGACTTTC.

The table lists this clonotype with a count of one. At one end, the junction sequence differs from germline, possibly due to a read error. The chain has TRBV5-1 and TRBJ2-3; perhaps TRBD2 as D (6 bases). The CDR3 is made up of 16 amino acids. CDR1 and CDR2 (germline): SGHRS, YFSETQ. CDR3 bases: TGCGCCAGCGGCTTTCTAGCGCCTGTTAGCACAGATACGCAGTATTTT. Translated: CASGFLAPVSTDTQYF.

As regards this clonotype: Mismatch with germline at one junction end may stem from a read error. This chain joins TRBV29-1 and TRBJ1-1, with no clear D. This CDR3 is built from 13 residues. Germline CDR1 reads SQVTM; CDR2 reads ANQGSEA. The CDR3 DNA is TGCAGCATTGAATCCAACGGGAACACCGAAGCTTTCTTT. Translated, it gives CSIESNGNTEAFF.

The V call is TRBV5-5, the J call TRBJ2-1; possibly TRBD2 for D (5 bases). Per germline, CDR1 SGHKS and CDR2 YYEKEE (reference sequence). Trimming removed 4 bases from V and 13 bases from J, with 24 bases in between. The CDR3 is 15 amino acids. CDR3 sequence: CASSPGRGYYNGQFF. The CDR3 coding sequence is TGTGCCAGCAGCCCTGGACGGGGTTACTACAATGGACAGTTCTTC.

This clonotype was detected only once. A junction end diverges from the germline sequence, so it may reflect a read error. This chain connects TRBV5-6 to TRBJ2-7; 9 bases are shared with TRBD2. This CDR3 has 15 amino acids. Per the germline V gene, CDR1 is SGHDT and CDR2 is YYEEEE. CDR3 sequence: CASSFVASGTYGQYF. CDR3 DNA sequence: TGTGCCAGCAGCTTCGTGGCTAGCGGGACGTACGGGCAGTACTTC.

The genes are TRBV4-1 and TRBJ2-1; a possible D gene is TRBD2 (6 bases). CDR3 length: 18 amino acids. Germline lookup yields CDR1 MGHRA and CDR2 YSYEKL. The germline V and J ends were trimmed by 1 base and 4 bases, with 20 bases remaining between them. The DNA for the CDR3 is TGCGCCAGCAGCCAAGGCTCCCGGGAGTTACCTAAGTACAATGAGCAGTTCTTC. It encodes CASSQGSRELPKYNEQFF.

With respect to this clonotype: Compared with germline, one end of the junction differs, possibly owing to a read error. The V gene is TRBV5-4, the J gene TRBJ2-3, with 8 positions matching TRBD2. The length of the CDR3 is 17 residues. Germline assignment: CDR1 SGHNT and CDR2 YYREEE (reference sequence). The CDR3 nucleotides are TGTGCCAGCAACCGCCCCGGAGCGGGAGTTAGCACTGATACGCAGTATTTT. Its protein product is CASNRPGAGVSTDTQYF.

To note about this clonotype: Without the conserved terminal phenylalanine or tryptophan, this CDR3 likely stems from a read error. The V call is TRBV5-1, the J call TRBJ2-5; D is unclear. This CDR3 is 15 amino acids long. Germline V lookup: CDR1 SGHRS, CDR2 YFSETQ. In DNA, the CDR3 is TGCGTCAGCAGCCTACAGCCCCTTGGCCAAGAGACCCAGTACCTC. This sequence encodes CVSSLQPLGQETQYL.

The chain is built from TRBV6-2 or TRBV6-3 and TRBJ2-7; weak D call: TRBD2 (5 bases). Trimming took 10 bases from V and 5 from J, leaving 12 bases between them. Germline V lookup: CDR1 MNHEY, CDR2 SVGEGT. This CDR3 region has 11 residues. This chain's CDR3 is CANKIGDEQYF. CDR3 bases: TGTGCCAACAAAATCGGGGACGAGCAGTACTTC.

About this clonotype: As the CDR3 is not closed by the conserved phenylalanine or tryptophan, this likely results from a read error. The V and J genes are TRBV4-2 and TRBJ2-7; D gene ambiguous. Deletions cut 9 bases from V and 5 bases from J, with 14 bases between. This CDR3 has 12 amino acids. Germline V lookup: CDR1 LGHNA, CDR2 YNFKEQ. In DNA form, the CDR3 reads TGTGCCAGTAGTCAAGGTGTGAACGAGCAGTACATC. This encodes CASSQGVNEQYI.

Of note for this clonotype: Given the absence of the conserved phenylalanine or tryptophan at the CDR3 end, a read error is likely. The CDR3 is CAWSVRGHEQYL. The CDR3 bases are TGTGCCTGGAGCGTCAGGGGCCACGAGCAGTACTTG. V gene TRBV30 combines with J gene TRBJ2-7, with D tentatively TRBD1 (6 bases). The germline gives CDR1 GTSNPN, CDR2 SVGIG (reference sequence). This CDR3 contains 12 residues. V gave up 3 bases and J gave up 5 bases, with 11 bases separating them.

For this clonotype: This likely comes from a read error, as the CDR3 has no conserved phenylalanine or tryptophan at its end. This chain uses TRBV11-2 with TRBJ2-7; no clear D. This CDR3 is 14 amino acids long. CDR1 is SGHAT, CDR2 FQNNGV, per germline. The DNA of the CDR3 is TGTGCCAGCCGCTTAGATCTTGGTGAGTGGGAGCAGTACTCC. Translated: CASRLDLGEWEQYS.

Of note for this clonotype: In this CDR3 the conserved last residue, phenylalanine or tryptophan, is missing, so a read error is likely. V and J are TRBV6-6 and TRBJ2-2; no clear D. Trimming removed 8 bases from V and 4 bases from J, with 11 bases in between. The germline V gene has CDR1 MNHNY and CDR2 SVGAGI (reference sequence). The CDR3 runs 13 residues. The CDR3 loop reads CASGATITGELFI. The CDR3 coding sequence is TGTGCCAGCGGTGCAACGATCACCGGGGAGCTGTTTATT.